This T cell receptor beta chain is drawn from a study of cytomegalovirus exposure and HLA in healthy donors. Study summary: A later analysis reported the same platform for the roughly 120 validation repertoires and the 500 to 750 first-cohort repertoires.

It was the approximately 110-subject validation cohort, separate from the approximately 700-subject first cohort, to which the donors belonged. Germline V gives CDR1 SGHVS, CDR2 FNYEAQ. Trimming cost V 0 bases and J 3 bases; bases outside gene matches: 5. The CDR3 totals 15 residues. A word on this clone: Its antigen is as yet unknown.

Generated by immunoSEQ multiplex PCR, the TCRdb table keeps only in-frame clones and is missing some. The sample lists a few hundred thousand clones; just over 85% were seen once. Findings of the study overall: Researchers catalogued around 150 TCR beta chains as cytomegalovirus-associated. Rarity characterized most TCR sequences, yet some public TCRs appeared in many donors.

The V and J genes are TRBV7-6 and TRBJ2-7, with 7 bases that match TRBD1. Sequenced sample: PBMCs. This TCR derives from a woman aged 18-35 years in good health and CMV-seronegative. This CDR3 is CASSLAVGGFYEQYF. DNA for the CDR3: TGTGCCAGCAGCTTAGCCGTAGGGGGCTTCTACGAGCAGTACTTC. The entire variable domain, with the rest obtained from reference TRBV7-6 and TRBJ2-7, is as follows: GAGVSQSPRYKVTKRGQDVALRCDPISGHVSLYWYRQALGQGPEFLTYFNYEAQQDKSGLPNDRFSAERPEGSISTLTIQRTEQRDSAMYRCASSLAVGGFYEQYFGPGTRLTVT.